This TCR beta chain was sequenced during a study of blood T cell repertoires in COVID-19. Study in general: Collection of acute and convalescent COVID-19 samples took place in the United States, Italy and Spain. T cells, B-cell-depleted T cells, or PBMCs provided the cDNA or gDNA that served as material.

V was clipped by 0 bases and J by 5 bases, with 20 bases between them. The V gene's germline CDR1 is LGHDT and CDR2 YNNKEL (reference sequence). The CDR3 contains 18 residues. As processed by the authors: Amplification of reference gene primers provided the estimated nucleated cell counts. The method was immunoSEQ multiplex PCR; TCRdb's version includes in-frame clones alone and lacks a portion of them. V and J calls plus clone size are reproduced from that table; the DNA served to infer D and trimming. The table includes under 20,000 clones, 75% to 90% detected once. The specimen sequenced was peripheral blood. This sequence was found in a man aged 80 or over with acute or convalescent COVID-19. This chain joins TRBV3-1 (or the pseudogene TRBV3-2) and TRBJ1-5, with D maybe TRBD1 (6 bases). The CDR3 DNA reads as TGTGCCAGCAGCCAAGAATTCCCCCGGGGGGCTAATGATCAGCCCCAGCATTTT. It yields the protein CASSQEFPRGANDQPQHF.